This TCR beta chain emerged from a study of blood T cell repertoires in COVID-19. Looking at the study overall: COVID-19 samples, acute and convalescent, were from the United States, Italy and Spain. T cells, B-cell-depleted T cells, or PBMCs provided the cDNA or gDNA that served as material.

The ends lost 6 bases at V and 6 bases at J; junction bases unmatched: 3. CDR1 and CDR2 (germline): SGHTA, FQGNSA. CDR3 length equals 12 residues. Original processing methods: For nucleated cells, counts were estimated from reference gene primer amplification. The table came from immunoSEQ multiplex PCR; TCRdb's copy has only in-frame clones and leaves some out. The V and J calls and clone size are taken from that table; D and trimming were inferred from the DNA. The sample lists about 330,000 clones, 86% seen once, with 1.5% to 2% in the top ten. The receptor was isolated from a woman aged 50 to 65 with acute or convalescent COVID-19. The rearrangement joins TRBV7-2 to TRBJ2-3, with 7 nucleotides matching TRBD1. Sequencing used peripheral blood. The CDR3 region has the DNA TGTGCCAGCAGTCAACAGGGGGATACGCAGTATTTT. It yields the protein CASSQQGDTQYF.